This T cell receptor (beta chain) emerged from a study of T cell responses to AZD1222 COVID-19 vaccine. Produced via immunoSEQ multiplex PCR; TCRdb's table is partial and in-frame only. The repertoire holds some 140,000 clones, with 75% to 90% as singletons. Germline CDR1 is SGHDN and CDR2 is FVKESK. The CDR3 contains 13 residues. Deletions cut 4 bases from V and 1 base from J, with 7 bases between. This clonotype originated in an adult in good health. This chain uses TRBV14 with TRBJ1-1; D unresolved. The source was peripheral blood, collected on day 0 of AZD1222 vaccination. CDR3 sequence reads: CASSLSRNTEAFF. In nucleotides, the CDR3 is TGTGCCAGCAGCCTCAGTCGGAACACTGAAGCTTTCTTT.